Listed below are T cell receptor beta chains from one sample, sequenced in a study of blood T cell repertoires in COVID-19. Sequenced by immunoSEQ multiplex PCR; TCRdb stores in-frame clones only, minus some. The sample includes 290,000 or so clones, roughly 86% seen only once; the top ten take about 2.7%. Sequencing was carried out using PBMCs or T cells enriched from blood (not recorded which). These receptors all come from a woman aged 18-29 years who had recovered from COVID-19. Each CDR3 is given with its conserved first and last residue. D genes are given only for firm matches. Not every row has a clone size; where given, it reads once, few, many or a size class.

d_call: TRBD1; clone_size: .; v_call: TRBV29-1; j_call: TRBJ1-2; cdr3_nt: TGCAGCGTTGCGCGGCAGGGGGCAGGTGGCTACACCTTC; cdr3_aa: CSVARQGAGGYTF
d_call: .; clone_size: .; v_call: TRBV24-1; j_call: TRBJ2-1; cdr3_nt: TGTGCCACCAGTGACACGGGACTGATGGTAAGCTCCTACAATGAGCAGTTCTTC; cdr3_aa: CATSDTGLMVSSYNEQFF
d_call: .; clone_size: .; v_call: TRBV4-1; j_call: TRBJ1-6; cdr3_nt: TGCGCCAGCAGCCTCATAAGGGGGAGCGATAATTCACCCCTCCACTTT; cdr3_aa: CASSLIRGSDNSPLHF
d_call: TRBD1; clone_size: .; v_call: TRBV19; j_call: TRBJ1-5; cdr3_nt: TGTGCCAGTAGTGTTGGGACAGGCTACAATCAGCCCCAGCATTTT; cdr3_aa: CASSVGTGYNQPQHF
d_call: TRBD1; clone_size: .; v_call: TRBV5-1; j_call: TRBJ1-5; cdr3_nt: TGCGCCAGCAGCTCCGGACAGGGTAATCAGCCCCAGCATTTT; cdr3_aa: CASSSGQGNQPQHF
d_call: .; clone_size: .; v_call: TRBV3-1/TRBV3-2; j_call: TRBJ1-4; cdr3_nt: TGTGCCAGCAGCCAATTCGGGGGGGCGGATGAAAAACTGTTTTTT; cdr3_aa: CASSQFGGADEKLFF
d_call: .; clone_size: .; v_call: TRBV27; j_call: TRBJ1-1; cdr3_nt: TGTGCCAGCAGTTTAACGGGGGGCGGGAACACTGAAGCTTTCTTT; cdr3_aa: CASSLTGGGNTEAFF
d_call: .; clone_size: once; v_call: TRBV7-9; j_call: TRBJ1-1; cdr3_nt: TGTGCCAGCAGCTTAGTGAGGGACACTGAAGCTTTCTTT; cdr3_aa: CASSLVRDTEAFF
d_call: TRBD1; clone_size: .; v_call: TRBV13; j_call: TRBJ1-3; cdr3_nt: TGTGCCAGCAGCGACAGGGATCGACGTGGAAACACCATATATTTT; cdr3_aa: CASSDRDRRGNTIYF
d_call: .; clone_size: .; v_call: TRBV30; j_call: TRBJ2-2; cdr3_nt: TGTGCCTGGAGTGTTAGCGGAGCCGGGGAGCTGTTTTTT; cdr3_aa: CAWSVSGAGELFF
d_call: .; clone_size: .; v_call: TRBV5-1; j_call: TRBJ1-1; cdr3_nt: TGCGCCAGCAGCTGGGGGGGCACTGAAGCTTTCTTT; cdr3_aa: CASSWGGTEAFF
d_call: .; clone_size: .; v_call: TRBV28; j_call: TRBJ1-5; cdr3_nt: TGTGCCAGCAGTTTAGTTTCCTTAAGCAATCAGCCCCAGCATTTT; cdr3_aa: CASSLVSLSNQPQHF
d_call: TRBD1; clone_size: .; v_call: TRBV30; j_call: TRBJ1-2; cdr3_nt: TGTGCCTGGAGTCCACTCTCTCGGGACAGGGGAAACTATGGCTACACCTTC; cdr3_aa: CAWSPLSRDRGNYGYTF
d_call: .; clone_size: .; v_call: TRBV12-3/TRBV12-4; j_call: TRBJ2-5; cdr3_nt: TGTGCCAGCAGTTTTACTACGGAGACCCAGTACTTC; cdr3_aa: CASSFTTETQYF
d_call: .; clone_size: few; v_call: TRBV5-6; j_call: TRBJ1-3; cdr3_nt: TGTGCCAGCAGCTTGGCCTTGCAGGCCAACACCATATATTTT; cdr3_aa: CASSLALQANTIYF
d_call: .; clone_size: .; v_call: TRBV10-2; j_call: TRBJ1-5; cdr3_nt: TGCGCCAGCAGTGAATCAGGGGGCAATCAGCCCCAGCATTTT; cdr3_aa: CASSESGGNQPQHF